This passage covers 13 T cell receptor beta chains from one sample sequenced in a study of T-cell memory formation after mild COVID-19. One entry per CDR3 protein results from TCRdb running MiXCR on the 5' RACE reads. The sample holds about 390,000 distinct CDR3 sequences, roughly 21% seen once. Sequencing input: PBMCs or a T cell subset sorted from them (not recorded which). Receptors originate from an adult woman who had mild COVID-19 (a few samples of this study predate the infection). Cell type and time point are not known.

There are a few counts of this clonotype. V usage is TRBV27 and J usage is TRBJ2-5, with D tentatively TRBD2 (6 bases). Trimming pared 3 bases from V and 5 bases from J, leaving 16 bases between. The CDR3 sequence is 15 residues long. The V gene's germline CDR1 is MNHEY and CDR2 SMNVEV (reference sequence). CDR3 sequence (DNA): TGTGCCAGCAGTTTTGGACTACCGGACGTGGAGACCCAGTACTTC. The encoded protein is CASSFGLPDVETQYF.

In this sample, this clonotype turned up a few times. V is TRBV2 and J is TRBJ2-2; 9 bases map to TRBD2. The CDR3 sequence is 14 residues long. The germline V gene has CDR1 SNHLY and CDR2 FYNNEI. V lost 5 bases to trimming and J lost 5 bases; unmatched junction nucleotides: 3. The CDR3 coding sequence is TGTGCCAGCAGTATAGCGGGAGTGACCGGGGAGCTGTTTTTT. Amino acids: CASSIAGVTGELFF.

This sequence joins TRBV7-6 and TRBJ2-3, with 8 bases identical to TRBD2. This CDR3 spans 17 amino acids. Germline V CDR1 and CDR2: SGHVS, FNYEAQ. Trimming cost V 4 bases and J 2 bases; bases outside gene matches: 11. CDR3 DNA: TGTGCCAGCAGCTCACTGGAGACTAGCGCCCTCACAGATACGCAGTATTTT. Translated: CASSSLETSALTDTQYF.

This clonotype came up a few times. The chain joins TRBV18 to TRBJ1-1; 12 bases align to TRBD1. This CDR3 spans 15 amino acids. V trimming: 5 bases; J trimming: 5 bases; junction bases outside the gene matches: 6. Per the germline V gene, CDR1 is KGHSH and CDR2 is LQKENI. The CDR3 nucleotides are TGTGCCAGCTCAGAGGGACAGGGGGCTGGAACTGAAGCTTTCTTT. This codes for CASSEGQGAGTEAFF.

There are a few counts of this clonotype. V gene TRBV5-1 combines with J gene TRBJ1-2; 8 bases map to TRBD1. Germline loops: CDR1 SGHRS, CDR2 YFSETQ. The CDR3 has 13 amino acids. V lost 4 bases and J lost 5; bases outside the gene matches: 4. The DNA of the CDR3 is TGCGCCAGCAGCATCGGGACAGGATATGGCTACACCTTC. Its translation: CASSIGTGYGYTF.

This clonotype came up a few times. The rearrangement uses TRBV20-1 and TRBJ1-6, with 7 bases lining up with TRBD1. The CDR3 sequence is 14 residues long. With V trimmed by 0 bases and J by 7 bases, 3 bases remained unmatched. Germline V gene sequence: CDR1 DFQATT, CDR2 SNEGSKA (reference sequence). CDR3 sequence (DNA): TGCAGTGCTAGAGATGCAGGGGGAAATTCACCCCTCCACTTT. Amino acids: CSARDAGGNSPLHF.

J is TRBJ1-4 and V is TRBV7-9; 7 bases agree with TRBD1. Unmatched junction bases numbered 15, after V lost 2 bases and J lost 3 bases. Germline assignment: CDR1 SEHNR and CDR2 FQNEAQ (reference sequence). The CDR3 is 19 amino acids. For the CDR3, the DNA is TGTGCCAGCAGCTTAATTGGACAGGACGTGTTGCTGGCTAATGAAAAACTGTTTTTT. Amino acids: CASSLIGQDVLLANEKLFF.

The CDR3 reads CASSQRPAYEQYF. The CDR3 nucleotides read TGTGCCAGCAGCCAACGCCCGGCCTACGAGCAGTACTTC. The chain recombines TRBV7-2 with TRBJ2-7; no clear D. The CDR3 length is 13 residues. Trimming took off 5 bases at V and 2 bases at J, with 10 bases between the two ends. The V gene's germline CDR1 is SGHTA and CDR2 FQGNSA.

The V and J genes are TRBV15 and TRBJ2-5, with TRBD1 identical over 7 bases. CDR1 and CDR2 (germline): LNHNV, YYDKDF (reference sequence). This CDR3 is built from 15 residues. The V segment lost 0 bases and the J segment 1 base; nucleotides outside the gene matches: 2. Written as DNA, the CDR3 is TGTGCCACCAGCAGAGATCAGGGGGTCCAAGAGACCCAGTACTTC. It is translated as CATSRDQGVQETQYF. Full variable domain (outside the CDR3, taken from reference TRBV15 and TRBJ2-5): DAMVIQNPRYQVTQFGKPVTLSCSQTLNHNVMYWYQQKSSQAPKLLFHYYDKDFNNEADTPDNFQSRRPNTSFCFLDIRSPGLGDTAMYLCATSRDQGVQETQYFGPGTRLLVL.

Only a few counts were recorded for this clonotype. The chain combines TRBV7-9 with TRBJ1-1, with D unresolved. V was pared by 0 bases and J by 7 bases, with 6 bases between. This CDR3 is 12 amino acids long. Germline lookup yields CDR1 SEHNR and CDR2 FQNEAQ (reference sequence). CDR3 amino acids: CASSLADSEAFF. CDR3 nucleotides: TGTGCCAGCAGCTTAGCGGATAGTGAAGCTTTCTTT.

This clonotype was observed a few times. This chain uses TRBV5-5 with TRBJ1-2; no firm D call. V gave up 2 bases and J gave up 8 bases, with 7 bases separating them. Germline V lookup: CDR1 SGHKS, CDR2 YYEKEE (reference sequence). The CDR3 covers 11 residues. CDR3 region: CASSLSVGYTF. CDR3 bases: TGTGCCAGCAGCTTATCGGTCGGCTACACCTTC.

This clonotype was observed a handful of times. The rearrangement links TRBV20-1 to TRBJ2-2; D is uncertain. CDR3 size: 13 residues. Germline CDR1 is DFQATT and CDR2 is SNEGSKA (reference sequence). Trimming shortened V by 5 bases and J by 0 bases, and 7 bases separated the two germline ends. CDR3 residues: CSAGQSNTGELFF. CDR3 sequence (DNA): TGCAGTGCTGGCCAGTCGAACACCGGGGAGCTGTTTTTT.

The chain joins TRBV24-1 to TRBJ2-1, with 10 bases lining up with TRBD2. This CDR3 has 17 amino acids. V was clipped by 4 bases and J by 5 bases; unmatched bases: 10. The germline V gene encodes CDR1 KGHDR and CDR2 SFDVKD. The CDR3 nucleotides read TGTGCCACCAGTGACACGAGCGGGAGGGGAGGGGACAATGAGCAGTTCTTC. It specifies CATSDTSGRGGDNEQFF.